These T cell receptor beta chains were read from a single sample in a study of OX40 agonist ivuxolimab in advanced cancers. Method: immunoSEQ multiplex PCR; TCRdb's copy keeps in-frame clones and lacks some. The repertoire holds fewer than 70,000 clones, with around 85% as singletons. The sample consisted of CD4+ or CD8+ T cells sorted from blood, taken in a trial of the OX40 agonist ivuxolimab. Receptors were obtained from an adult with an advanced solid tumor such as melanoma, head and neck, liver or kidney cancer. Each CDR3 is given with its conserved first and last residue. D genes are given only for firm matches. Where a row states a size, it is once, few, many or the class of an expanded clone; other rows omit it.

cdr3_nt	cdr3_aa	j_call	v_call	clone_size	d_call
TGTGCCAGCAAACCGGGACAGGGACCTGGCTACACCTTC	CASKPGQGPGYTF	TRBJ1-2	TRBV2	.	TRBD1
TGTGCCAGCAGCCCCTTTGGTCGGGGTTCTCTGAGGGCCAACGTCCTGACTTTC	CASSPFGRGSLRANVLTF	TRBJ2-6	TRBV5-4	once	.
TGTGCCAGCAGCTCTAGCGGGACCACAGATACGCAGTATTTT	CASSSSGTTDTQYF	TRBJ2-3	TRBV7-6	.	TRBD2
TGTGCCTGGACGAACACGAACACCGGGGAGCTGTTTTTT	CAWTNTNTGELFF	TRBJ2-2	TRBV30	.	.
TGTGCCAGCAGCTTTACAGGGCTCTCCTACGAGCAGTACTTC	CASSFTGLSYEQYF	TRBJ2-7	TRBV5-8	.	.
TGTGCCAGCAGCTTAATAGGGGGGGGCAGCAAAGAGACCCAGTACTTC	CASSLIGGGSKETQYF	TRBJ2-5	TRBV11-2	.	.
TGTGCCAGCAGTGAATATGAGGAAGAGACCCAGTACTTC	CASSEYEEETQYF	TRBJ2-5	TRBV25-1	.	.
TGTGCCAGCAGCCCCAGGACTAGCGGGAGTGGAGAGACCCAGTACTTC	CASSPRTSGSGETQYF	TRBJ2-5	TRBV7-9	few	TRBD2
TGTGCCAGCAGCATTGTAAACTACGAGCAGTACTTC	CASSIVNYEQYF	TRBJ2-7	TRBV5-5	once	.
TGTGCCAGCAGCGTGATACAGGGACCCACCGGGGAGCTGTTTTTT	CASSVIQGPTGELFF	TRBJ2-2	TRBV7-8	.	.
TGTGCCACCAGCAGGGGAAAGGGGGGTGCCAAAAACATTCAGTACTTC	CATSRGKGGAKNIQYF	TRBJ2-4	TRBV15	.	.
TGTGCCAGCTCACCATCTGGGGACAACTCTGGAAACACCATATATTTT	CASSPSGDNSGNTIYF	TRBJ1-3	TRBV18	once	.
TGCGCCAGCAGCTTGGATGGGTCCCTCTATGGCTACACCTTC	CASSLDGSLYGYTF	TRBJ1-2	TRBV5-1	.	.
TGTGCCTGGAGTCCCCACCTGCGCGAAAAACTGTTTTTT	CAWSPHLREKLFF	TRBJ1-4	TRBV30	.	.
TGTGCCAGCAGTTACCTTGACGACACTGAAGCTTTCTTT	CASSYLDDTEAFF	TRBJ1-1	TRBV6-6	.	.
TGTGCCAGCAAACCGGGCGTAGCCATGGGAGATACGCAGTATTTT	CASKPGVAMGDTQYF	TRBJ2-3	TRBV28	.	.
TGTGCCAGCTCACCGGTTGAATATCCGGATGGCTACACCTTC	CASSPVEYPDGYTF	TRBJ1-2	TRBV18	.	.
TGCGCCAGCAGCCCTCCAGGTGGCACCCGGGAGCTGTTTTTT	CASSPPGGTRELFF	TRBJ2-2	TRBV4-1	.	.
TGCGCCAGCAGCCCGTTCCCAACGGATTCACCCCTCCACTTT	CASSPFPTDSPLHF	TRBJ1-6	TRBV4-3	.	.
TGTGCCAGCAGTTTTGGCGCCTACGAGCAGTACTTC	CASSFGAYEQYF	TRBJ2-7	TRBV6-6	once	.
TGTGCCAGCAGTGAATGGGTCCCTCAGCCCCAGCATTTT	CASSEWVPQPQHF	TRBJ1-5	TRBV2	few	.
TGTGCCAGCAGCTTAGGGGGGGCGCGGTCCTACGAGCAGTACTTC	CASSLGGARSYEQYF	TRBJ2-7	TRBV7-8	.	.
TGTGCCGGAGACAGAGGGAACACTGAAGCTTTCTTT	CAGDRGNTEAFF	TRBJ1-1	TRBV30	.	.
TGTGCCAGCAGTGGGCTTCAACAGGGGCAAGGAACTGAAGCTTTCTTT	CASSGLQQGQGTEAFF	TRBJ1-1	TRBV28	.	TRBD1
TGTGCCAGCAGCCAAGCGATCACAGGAAGGGGAAGTAACTATGGCTACACCTTC	CASSQAITGRGSNYGYTF	TRBJ1-2	TRBV4-2	.	.
TGTGCCAGCAGCTTAGGCTCCGGGACAGTTCTAGCCAAAAACATTCAGTACTTC	CASSLGSGTVLAKNIQYF	TRBJ2-4	TRBV7-9	.	TRBD1
TGCAGCGCCGCCGAAGGGCGGGAGGGTGGCTACACCTTC	CSAAEGREGGYTF	TRBJ1-2	TRBV29-1	.	.
TGTGCCAGCAGCCCACAGGGGGCGAACACCGGGGAGCTGTTTTTT	CASSPQGANTGELFF	TRBJ2-2	TRBV7-3	.	TRBD1
TGTGCCAGCAGTTTTAGCGGGAGTACCGTAAGAGAGACCCAGTACTTC	CASSFSGSTVRETQYF	TRBJ2-5	TRBV27	.	TRBD2
TGTGCCATCAGTGAGTCGATGGGTCCATCTGGGGCCAACGTCCTGACTTTC	CAISESMGPSGANVLTF	TRBJ2-6	TRBV10-3	.	.
TGTGCCAGCAGCGGCGCTTTCGGTAGCGGGCACTACGAGCAGTACTTC	CASSGAFGSGHYEQYF	TRBJ2-7	TRBV5-4	.	TRBD2
TGTGCCAGCAGTTTATACAGCGACTATGGCTACACCTTC	CASSLYSDYGYTF	TRBJ1-2	TRBV28	.	.
TGTGCCAGCAGCTTGGGACTAGCAGCGTACCAAGAGACCCAGTACTTC	CASSLGLAAYQETQYF	TRBJ2-5	TRBV7-8	.	TRBD2
TGCGCCAGCAGCTTTTCTCAGGGAACCACTGAAGCTTTCTTT	CASSFSQGTTEAFF	TRBJ1-1	TRBV5-1	.	.
TGTGCCAGCTCCCGGGACAGCTACGAGCAGTACTTC	CASSRDSYEQYF	TRBJ2-7	TRBV18	few	TRBD1
TGCGCCAGCAGCCCCCCGTTACTAGCGGGAGGGAACAATGAGCAGTTCTTC	CASSPPLLAGGNNEQFF	TRBJ2-1	TRBV5-1	.	TRBD2
TGTGCCACCAGCAGAGGAGGACTAGCTTCAGATACGCAGTATTTT	CATSRGGLASDTQYF	TRBJ2-3	TRBV15	once	TRBD2
TGTGCCAGCAGCGTAGATGTCCTCTCCTACGAGCAGTACTTC	CASSVDVLSYEQYF	TRBJ2-7	TRBV9	.	.
TGTGCCAGCAGCTTAGTACCTAGCGGGAGTGGGTGGGTTTTCAATGAGCAGTTCTTC	CASSLVPSGSGWVFNEQFF	TRBJ2-1	TRBV7-8	.	TRBD2
TGTGCCAGCAGCGCACCGGGACTAGCTTCTGCCGGGGAGCTGTTTTTT	CASSAPGLASAGELFF	TRBJ2-2	TRBV11-3	.	TRBD2
TGTGCCATCAGTGGAGGACTAGCGGGCGGCTCCTACAATGAGCAGTTCTTC	CAISGGLAGGSYNEQFF	TRBJ2-1	TRBV10-3	.	TRBD2
TGCGCCAGCAGATCAGGGGCGCACCAAGAGACCCAGTACTTC	CASRSGAHQETQYF	TRBJ2-5	TRBV5-1	.	.
TGTGCCAGCAGTGAAGCTTTAGCAGGGGGAGAGTCTGAAGCTTTCTTT	CASSEALAGGESEAFF	TRBJ1-1	TRBV2	few	TRBD1
TGTGCCAGCAGTGGTAGCGGGAAGCATCGAGAGACCCAGTACTTC	CASSGSGKHRETQYF	TRBJ2-5	TRBV6-1	.	TRBD2
TGTGCCAGTAGTATAGAGGGGGGAGATCAGCCCCAGCATTTT	CASSIEGGDQPQHF	TRBJ1-5	TRBV19	.	.
TGCGCCAGCAGCCTAACCGCCGGGACAGGGAACACCGGGGAGCTGTTTTTT	CASSLTAGTGNTGELFF	TRBJ2-2	TRBV4-1	.	TRBD1
TGCGCCAGCAGCTTGGAGTCGCTACCAACCGATACGCAGTATTTT	CASSLESLPTDTQYF	TRBJ2-3	TRBV5-1	.	.
TGTGCCAGCAGCCAAAACGAACTAGCGGAACCTTACAATGAGCAGTTCTTC	CASSQNELAEPYNEQFF	TRBJ2-1	TRBV14	.	TRBD2
TGTGCCAGCAGCGATCCTCGCCGCGGGCCTTACGAGCAGTACTTC	CASSDPRRGPYEQYF	TRBJ2-7	TRBV11-2	.	.
TGTGCCAGCAGTGAAGGGTACCCGGCGAGGGAGCAGTACTTC	CASSEGYPAREQYF	TRBJ2-7	TRBV6-1	.	.